This record concerns one T cell receptor (beta chain) sequence. The target of this receptor is not known. The record has no base qualities; no much larger clone is one base away. The immunoSEQ Assay, a bias-controlled multiplex PCR, was used to amplify TCRbeta CDR3 regions from genomic DNA. The source study handled its data this way. The number of nucleated cells in each sample was estimated by amplification of reference gene primers within the assay. Sequence reads were collapsed and filtered to measure the absolute abundance of every unique TCRbeta CDR3 rearrangement. Productive Simpson clonality was computed per sample as the square root of Simpson's diversity index over productive rearrangements. TCRdb provides this immuneACCESS table in a form limited to in-frame rearrangements. Some clones are lacking; in checked studies, under half of them reflect an unresolved V gene, and why the rest are absent is not known. That table is the source of V, J and clone size, and D and trimming were worked out from the DNA. The sample table contains about 90,000 clones; only one count was recorded for 80% of them. The ten largest clones capture under 13% of the sample.

CDR1 LGHDT and CDR2 YNNKEL are derived from the germline V gene (reference sequence). Trimming accounts for 1 base at V and 2 bases at J, while the number of junction bases matched to no gene is 4. The cysteine opens and the phenylalanine closes a CDR3 of 15 amino acids. Only the CDR3 portion is preserved as DNA: 45 bases, with reading frame beginning at the first base. Collaborating institutions collected whole blood in K2EDTA tubes following their own protocols. For TCRbeta analysis, collaborator samples were shipped as frozen whole blood, as isolated PBMCs, or as DNA extracted from either sample type. The data stem from a study of blood T cell repertoires in COVID-19 (dated by TCRdb to the early 2020s). With respect to the entire study: The collaborator samples originated in the United States, Italy and Spain and spanned the acute and convalescent phases of COVID-19. Samples were obtained from the ongoing ImmuneRACE study (first 160 participants) and from roughly 1,300 subjects provided by 6 global collaborators. The material from the prospective study consisted of cDNA or gDNA derived from T cells, B-cell-depleted T cells, or PBMCs. The repertoires were released in a freely available public database intended as a resource for research on the immune response to SARS-CoV-2. The sample metadata nearly always contained a de-identified subject ID, COVID-19 status, age in years and sex. Subjects who had been exposed to COVID-19, were actively infected with it, or had recovered from it provided the deeply sampled blood TCRbeta repertoires that made up the dataset. Where HLA class I and class II types were available, the types were taken from metadata supplied by the sample provider, not from assay-based typing.

The full study reports these points: The amount of clinical and demographic metadata varied by source and participant and was provided uncurated.

The chain employs TRBV3-1 (or the pseudogene TRBV3-2) and TRBJ2-7; TRBD1 matches 8 bases in the middle. The clonotype comes from a woman aged 70-85 years with acute or convalescent COVID-19. The sequenced sample was peripheral blood. The nucleotide sequence is given as TGTGCCAGCAGCCAAGCCCCACAGGGGGCCTACGAGCAGTACTTC. Its protein reads: CASSQAPQGAYEQYF.